These T cell receptor beta chains were read from a single sample in a study of blood T cell repertoires in COVID-19. Assay: immunoSEQ multiplex PCR; the TCRdb copy retains only in-frame clones and omits some. In the table there are some 390,000 clones, around nine tenths of which are singletons. Material for sequencing was PBMCs or T cells enriched from blood (not recorded which). The receptors come from a woman in her twenties or thirties who had recovered from COVID-19. Each CDR3 is given with its conserved first and last residue. Each record gives: CDR3 protein, V gene, clone size. For some rows the clone size is stated as once, few or many, or as a class when expanded; others skip it.

CASSLMVAGVFSSYNEQFF | TRBV5-4 | -
CAWTPMRSSGISEQFF | TRBV30 | -
CASSLRGGNTGELFF | TRBV7-8 | -
CASQPAGDFTYEQYF | TRBV25-1 | -
CASSLTLVRTGRGYTF | TRBV5-1 | -
CANSEGWTSDTGELFF | TRBV2 | -
CASSLYPLSGGDYEQYF | TRBV7-3 | -
CASTAGGINYGYTF | TRBV7-9 | -
CASSFAGKNTEAFF | TRBV7-3 | -
CASSQVLARRATDNEQFF | TRBV4-1 | -
CASSLDRGLGNYGYTF | TRBV7-8 | -
CASSVGTGLAKNIQYF | TRBV6-1 | -
CASRGQGADNEQFF | TRBV19 | -
CASSPRGDSPLHF | TRBV18 | once
CASSLEFSGRSEQYF | TRBV28 | -